This TCR beta chain was profiled in a study of T cell responses to AZD1222 COVID-19 vaccine. V was trimmed by 0 bases and J by 2 bases, leaving 11 bases between them. Per the germline V gene, CDR1 is MNHEY and CDR2 is SVGAGI. This CDR3 has 16 residues. This table comes from immunoSEQ multiplex PCR, and its TCRdb copy is limited to in-frame clones, with some not included. The sample records approximately 150,000 clones, 90% being singletons. This sequence was found in an adult who received the AZD1222 COVID-19 vaccine. The V call is TRBV6-5, the J call TRBJ1-3; possibly TRBD1 for D (6 bases). Here the sequenced sample was peripheral blood, taken 28 days after the second AZD1222 dose. The CDR3 sequence is CASSYSGQTPGNTIYF. CDR3 bases: TGTGCCAGCAGTTACTCTGGACAGACTCCTGGAAACACCATATATTTT.